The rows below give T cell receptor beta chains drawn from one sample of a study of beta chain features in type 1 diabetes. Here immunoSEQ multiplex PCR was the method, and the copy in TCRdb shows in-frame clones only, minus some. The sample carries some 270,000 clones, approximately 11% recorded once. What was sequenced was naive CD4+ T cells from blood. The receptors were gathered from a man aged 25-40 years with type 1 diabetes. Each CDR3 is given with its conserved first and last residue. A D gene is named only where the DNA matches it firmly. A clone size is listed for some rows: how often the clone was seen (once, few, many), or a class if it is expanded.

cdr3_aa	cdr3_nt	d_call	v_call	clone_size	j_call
CASSICAGTGMFYEQYF	TGTGCCAGCAGCATTTGCGCTGGGACAGGGATGTTCTACGAGCAGTACTTC	-	TRBV21-1	-	TRBJ2-7
CASRQGARETQYF	TGTGCCAGCAGGCAGGGGGCTAGAGAGACCCAGTACTTC	TRBD1	TRBV6-5	-	TRBJ2-5
CASSPPGTTVFTDTQYF	TGTGCCAGCTCACCGCCTGGGACAACGGTATTCACAGATACGCAGTATTTT	-	TRBV18	-	TRBJ2-3
CASSVRLGRDWVRSPLHF	TGTGCCAGCAGTGTTCGGCTTGGTAGGGACTGGGTTAGGTCACCCCTCCACTTT	-	TRBV2	-	TRBJ1-6
CASSGSGGVQPQHF	TGTGCCAGCAGTGGGTCAGGGGGAGTCCAGCCCCAGCATTTT	TRBD1	TRBV28	-	TRBJ1-5
CASSSGGVNTGELFF	TGTGCCAGCAGCTCGGGGGGGGTGAACACCGGGGAGCTGTTTTTT	TRBD2	TRBV5-4	-	TRBJ2-2
CASSLSGGGGDEQYF	TGTGCCAGCAGCTTGAGCGGGGGGGGTGGCGACGAGCAGTACTTC	TRBD2	TRBV13	few	TRBJ2-7
CSARKGPERAF	TGCAGTGCTAGAAAGGGGCCCGAACGAGCTTTT	-	TRBV20-1	-	TRBJ1-4
CASTGGIGYNEQFF	TGTGCCAGCACGGGGGGAATCGGCTACAATGAGCAGTTCTTC	TRBD2	TRBV2	-	TRBJ2-1
CASRERVSDYNEQFF	TGTGCCAGCAGGGAGCGGGTGAGTGATTACAATGAGCAGTTCTTC	-	TRBV7-2	-	TRBJ2-1
CSASQGGGQFF	TGCAGTGCTAGTCAAGGGGGGGGACAGTTCTTC	-	TRBV20-1	-	TRBJ2-1
CAISSTGYEQYF	TGTGCCATCTCCTCGACAGGATACGAGCAGTACTTC	-	TRBV10-3	-	TRBJ2-7
CSVALGGAGAYEQYF	TGCAGCGTTGCACTTGGGGGAGCGGGGGCCTACGAGCAGTACTTC	TRBD2	TRBV29-1	-	TRBJ2-7
CASGQVLETQYF	TGTGCCAGCGGACAGGTTTTGGAGACCCAGTACTTC	TRBD1	TRBV2	-	TRBJ2-5
CASSLDRGGQPQHF	TGCGCCAGCAGCTTGGATCGAGGAGGTCAGCCCCAGCATTTT	-	TRBV5-1	-	TRBJ1-5
CASSQDRFRQYF	TGCGCCAGCAGCCAAGATCGGTTTCGGCAGTACTTC	-	TRBV4-3	-	TRBJ2-5
CASSVAARWDTEAFF	TGTGCCAGCAGCGTAGCTGCGCGGTGGGACACTGAAGCTTTCTTT	-	TRBV9	few	TRBJ1-1
CASSIQGPGELFF	TGTGCCAGCAGCATACAGGGGCCCGGGGAGCTGTTTTTT	TRBD1	TRBV7-3	-	TRBJ2-2
CASRQGSTEAFF	TGTGCCAGCAGACAGGGGAGCACTGAAGCTTTCTTT	TRBD1	TRBV2	-	TRBJ1-1
CASSRQPGQRETQYF	TGTGCCAGCTCACGTCAGCCGGGACAAAGAGAGACCCAGTACTTC	-	TRBV18	-	TRBJ2-5
CSVKLAIVGNEQFF	TGCAGCGTTAAGCTAGCGATAGTAGGCAATGAGCAGTTCTTC	-	TRBV29-1	few	TRBJ2-1
CASSSRLVNSYNEQFF	TGTGCCAGCAGTTCCCGACTAGTAAACTCCTACAATGAGCAGTTCTTC	-	TRBV6-5	few	TRBJ2-1
CASSRGNTGELFF	TGTGCCAGTAGTCGAGGGAACACCGGGGAGCTGTTTTTT	-	TRBV19	-	TRBJ2-2
CASSLGDRGPLDTQYF	TGTGCCAGCAGCTTGGGGGACAGGGGGCCTTTGGATACGCAGTATTTT	TRBD1	TRBV7-9	-	TRBJ2-3
CASSEATGGYEQYF	TGTGCCAGCAGTGAAGCGACAGGGGGCTACGAGCAGTACTTC	TRBD1	TRBV2	-	TRBJ2-7
CASSLQGDTEAFF	TGTGCCAGCAGTCTACAGGGGGACACTGAAGCTTTCTTT	TRBD1	TRBV6-7	few	TRBJ1-1
CASRRGLAGAYNEQFF	TGTGCCAGCAGAAGAGGACTAGCGGGGGCTTACAATGAGCAGTTCTTC	TRBD2	TRBV7-2	-	TRBJ2-1
CASTVGTGSDEQFF	TGTGCCAGCACAGTAGGGACAGGGAGCGATGAGCAGTTCTTC	TRBD1	TRBV2	-	TRBJ2-1
CATSRDPSLEQFF	TGTGCCACCAGCAGAGATCCTAGCTTGGAGCAGTTCTTC	-	TRBV15	few	TRBJ2-1
CASSPRDRKLTDTQYF	TGTGCCAGCAGCCCCAGGGACAGAAAGCTCACAGATACGCAGTATTTT	TRBD1	TRBV7-3	-	TRBJ2-3
CASSAGAYQPQHF	TGTGCCAGCAGCGCAGGGGCCTATCAGCCCCAGCATTTT	-	TRBV28	few	TRBJ1-5
CASSTRQGYNSPLHF	TGTGCCAGCAGCACCCGACAGGGCTACAATTCACCCCTCCACTTT	TRBD1	TRBV11-2	few	TRBJ1-6
CAWQRTSGTNEQFF	TGTGCCTGGCAACGGACTAGCGGTACAAATGAGCAGTTCTTC	TRBD2	TRBV30	few	TRBJ2-1
CASSRTTGSNTGELFF	TGTGCCAGCAGCAGAACGACAGGTTCGAACACCGGGGAGCTGTTTTTT	-	TRBV7-2	few	TRBJ2-2
CASSRGLAGGLYNEQFF	TGTGCCAGCAGCCGCGGACTAGCGGGGGGTTTGTACAATGAGCAGTTCTTC	TRBD2	TRBV11-2	-	TRBJ2-1
CASSSGTGKETQYF	TGCGCCAGCAGCTCCGGGACAGGGAAGGAGACCCAGTACTTC	TRBD1	TRBV5-1	-	TRBJ2-5
CASRTGTGDYNEQFF	TGTGCCAGCAGGACCGGGACAGGGGATTACAATGAGCAGTTCTTC	TRBD1	TRBV2	few	TRBJ2-1
CASRLRAGGEQYF	TGTGCCAGCAGACTTCGAGCCGGGGGTGAGCAGTACTTC	-	TRBV5-6	few	TRBJ2-7
CASSLPSEGERGYTF	TGTGCCAGCAGCTTGCCGTCGGAGGGTGAACGGGGCTACACCTTC	-	TRBV5-4	few	TRBJ1-2
CASSMRLAGGSSYNEQFF	TGTGCCAGTAGCATGCGACTAGCGGGGGGTTCCTCCTACAATGAGCAGTTCTTC	TRBD2	TRBV19	few	TRBJ2-1
CASSRTGMNTEAFF	TGTGCCAGCAGCCGGACAGGAATGAACACTGAAGCTTTCTTT	TRBD1	TRBV5-4	-	TRBJ1-1
CASSSSGTFNEQFF	TGTGCCAGCAGTTCTTCCGGGACTTTCAATGAGCAGTTCTTC	-	TRBV28	-	TRBJ2-1
CASSQGTVSGTDTQYF	TGTGCCAGCAGCCAGGGGACTGTGTCTGGCACAGATACGCAGTATTTT	-	TRBV4-2	few	TRBJ2-3
CASSSPGQNTEAFF	TGTGCCAGCAGTTCTCCGGGACAGAACACTGAAGCTTTCTTT	-	TRBV6-6	few	TRBJ1-1
CASFLRGYTF	TGTGCCAGTTTTCTCAGGGGCTACACCTTC	-	TRBV28	few	TRBJ1-2
CASSWGLNTGELFF	TGTGCCAGCAGCTGGGGACTGAACACCGGGGAGCTGTTTTTT	-	TRBV5-6	few	TRBJ2-2
CASSLAWTGDGYTF	TGTGCCAGCAGCTTAGCTTGGACAGGGGATGGCTACACCTTC	TRBD1	TRBV7-9	few	TRBJ1-2
CATSGGTIEETQYF	TGTGCCACCAGCGGAGGGACTATCGAAGAGACCCAGTACTTC	TRBD2	TRBV15	-	TRBJ2-5
CASSFRQGDSPLHF	TGTGCCAGCAGCTTTCGTCAGGGGGATTCACCCCTCCACTTT	TRBD1	TRBV7-2	few	TRBJ1-6